The rows below give T cell receptor beta chains drawn from one sample of a study of T cell changes during pregnancy in multiple sclerosis. Method: immunoSEQ multiplex PCR; TCRdb's copy keeps in-frame clones and lacks some. Among over 50,000 clones listed, roughly 93% were seen once. This specimen was peripheral blood, taken in the second trimester of pregnancy. All receptors derive from a female donor with multiple sclerosis, enrolled in a pregnancy study. Each CDR3 is given with its conserved first and last residue. Each record gives: D gene, clone size, J gene, V gene, CDR3 DNA, CDR3 protein. The D gene is left open where the match is weak. Not every row has a clone size; where given, it reads once, few, many or a size class.

D gene: NA
clone size: NA
J gene: TRBJ2-1
V gene: TRBV27
CDR3 DNA: TGTGCCAGCAGTTTATCGGGAGCGAATGAGCAGTTCTTC
CDR3 protein: CASSLSGANEQFF

D gene: TRBD1
clone size: NA
J gene: TRBJ2-7
V gene: TRBV25-1
CDR3 DNA: TGTGCCAGCAGTGATAGGACAGGAGGCACCTACGAGCAGTACTTC
CDR3 protein: CASSDRTGGTYEQYF

D gene: NA
clone size: NA
J gene: TRBJ2-5
V gene: TRBV7-2
CDR3 DNA: TGTGCCAGCAGCTTAGCGGGAGCTCCCAAGACCCAGTACTTC
CDR3 protein: CASSLAGAPKTQYF

D gene: NA
clone size: NA
J gene: TRBJ2-1
V gene: TRBV5-4
CDR3 DNA: TGTGCCAGCAGCCAAGGACACCCTAGGGATGAGCAGTTCTTC
CDR3 protein: CASSQGHPRDEQFF

D gene: NA
clone size: NA
J gene: TRBJ2-7
V gene: TRBV6-1
CDR3 DNA: TGTGCCAGCACCCCTCTCGGGATATACGAGCAGTACTTC
CDR3 protein: CASTPLGIYEQYF

D gene: NA
clone size: NA
J gene: TRBJ1-5
V gene: TRBV18
CDR3 DNA: TGTGCCAGCTCACCAAGCCGGGAGCAGCCCCAGCATTTT
CDR3 protein: CASSPSREQPQHF

D gene: TRBD2
clone size: NA
J gene: TRBJ2-3
V gene: TRBV11-3
CDR3 DNA: TGTGCCAGCAGCCTCTACCTAGCGGGGACAGATACGCAGTATTTT
CDR3 protein: CASSLYLAGTDTQYF

D gene: TRBD2
clone size: few
J gene: TRBJ2-1
V gene: TRBV20-1
CDR3 DNA: TGCAGTGCCTCTCTAGCGGATGAGCAGTTCTTC
CDR3 protein: CSASLADEQFF

D gene: NA
clone size: once
J gene: TRBJ1-3
V gene: TRBV12-5
CDR3 DNA: TGTGCTAGTGGTTTGTCAGGGGCGGGAAACACCATATATTTT
CDR3 protein: CASGLSGAGNTIYF

D gene: TRBD1
clone size: NA
J gene: TRBJ1-1
V gene: TRBV7-9
CDR3 DNA: TGTGCCAGCAGCCGAGGACAGGGGGCGCGAACTGAAGCTTTCTTT
CDR3 protein: CASSRGQGARTEAFF

D gene: NA
clone size: NA
J gene: TRBJ1-1
V gene: TRBV5-8
CDR3 DNA: TGTGCCAGCAGCCCCAAAAGGGAGAAGGCTTTCTTT
CDR3 protein: CASSPKREKAFF

D gene: TRBD1
clone size: once
J gene: TRBJ1-3
V gene: TRBV30
CDR3 DNA: TGTGCCTGGAGGACGGACAGGACTGGAAACACCATATATTTT
CDR3 protein: CAWRTDRTGNTIYF

D gene: TRBD2
clone size: NA
J gene: TRBJ2-3
V gene: TRBV7-9
CDR3 DNA: TGTGCCAGCAGCTTAAGTCCCAGCGGGAACACAGATACGCAGTATTTT
CDR3 protein: CASSLSPSGNTDTQYF

D gene: TRBD2
clone size: NA
J gene: TRBJ2-7
V gene: TRBV28
CDR3 DNA: TGTGCCAGCAGTCAGAGGACTAGCGGGAGCGACGAGCAGTACTTC
CDR3 protein: CASSQRTSGSDEQYF

D gene: NA
clone size: once
J gene: TRBJ2-6
V gene: TRBV19
CDR3 DNA: TGTGCCAGTAGTATGTTACGAGGACAATCTGGGGCCAACGTCCTGACTTTC
CDR3 protein: CASSMLRGQSGANVLTF

D gene: TRBD1
clone size: NA
J gene: TRBJ1-3
V gene: TRBV28
CDR3 DNA: TGTGCCAGCAGTCCCCAGCAGGGGGCGCTGGGAAACACCATATATTTT
CDR3 protein: CASSPQQGALGNTIYF

D gene: NA
clone size: once
J gene: TRBJ2-5
V gene: TRBV6-5
CDR3 DNA: TGTGCCAGCAGTTACCACGGGAGAGAGACCCAGTACTTC
CDR3 protein: CASSYHGRETQYF

D gene: TRBD2
clone size: NA
J gene: TRBJ2-3
V gene: TRBV7-6
CDR3 DNA: TGTGCCAGCAGCTTCCCCACTAGCGGGACTAGCACAGATACGCAGTATTTT
CDR3 protein: CASSFPTSGTSTDTQYF

D gene: TRBD2
clone size: NA
J gene: TRBJ2-1
V gene: TRBV5-4
CDR3 DNA: TGTGCCAGCAGCTTGTTTGTAGCGGGACCCCGAGGGGAGCAGTTCTTC
CDR3 protein: CASSLFVAGPRGEQFF

D gene: TRBD1
clone size: NA
J gene: TRBJ1-1
V gene: TRBV28
CDR3 DNA: TGTGCCAGCAGTGTAAGGACAGGGACGAACACTGAAGCTTTCTTT
CDR3 protein: CASSVRTGTNTEAFF

D gene: TRBD1
clone size: NA
J gene: TRBJ2-1
V gene: TRBV5-6
CDR3 DNA: TGTGCCAGCAGCTTGGAGACAGGGGGTCTGAATGAGCAGTTCTTC
CDR3 protein: CASSLETGGLNEQFF

D gene: TRBD1
clone size: NA
J gene: TRBJ2-7
V gene: TRBV14
CDR3 DNA: TGTGCCAGCAGCCCGACAGGGGGTTCCTACGAGCAGTACTTC
CDR3 protein: CASSPTGGSYEQYF

D gene: NA
clone size: NA
J gene: TRBJ1-1
V gene: TRBV10-3
CDR3 DNA: TGTGCCATCAGTACTCAGAACACTGAAGCTTTCTTT
CDR3 protein: CAISTQNTEAFF

D gene: NA
clone size: NA
J gene: TRBJ2-1
V gene: TRBV4-3
CDR3 DNA: TGCGCCAGCAGCCCGCAAATTAGCGCCTCCTACAATGAGCAGTTCTTC
CDR3 protein: CASSPQISASYNEQFF

D gene: NA
clone size: NA
J gene: TRBJ2-1
V gene: TRBV28
CDR3 DNA: TGTGCCAGCACCCAGGCCGCAAATGAGCAGTTCTTC
CDR3 protein: CASTQAANEQFF

D gene: TRBD2
clone size: NA
J gene: TRBJ2-1
V gene: TRBV27
CDR3 DNA: TGTGCCAGCAGTTCGGGACTAGCGGGGATTTACAATGAGCAGTTCTTC
CDR3 protein: CASSSGLAGIYNEQFF

D gene: NA
clone size: NA
J gene: TRBJ2-2
V gene: TRBV7-6
CDR3 DNA: TGTGCCAGCAGCTTAAACTTACCGAACACCGGGGAGCTGTTTTTT
CDR3 protein: CASSLNLPNTGELFF

D gene: NA
clone size: NA
J gene: TRBJ2-3
V gene: TRBV27
CDR3 DNA: TGTGCCAGCAGTTTTAGCGGTACATCCCCAGATACGCAGTATTTT
CDR3 protein: CASSFSGTSPDTQYF

D gene: TRBD1
clone size: NA
J gene: TRBJ1-3
V gene: TRBV6-5
CDR3 DNA: TGTGCCAGCAGTTCCAACAGGGGCCCTGGAAACACCATATATTTT
CDR3 protein: CASSSNRGPGNTIYF

D gene: NA
clone size: NA
J gene: TRBJ1-1
V gene: TRBV19
CDR3 DNA: TGTGCCAGTAGTATCCTGGACGGGATGAACACTGAAGCTTTCTTT
CDR3 protein: CASSILDGMNTEAFF

D gene: NA
clone size: NA
J gene: TRBJ2-3
V gene: TRBV19
CDR3 DNA: TGTGCCAGTGGTGGTTCCTCGGTCAAGTATTTT
CDR3 protein: CASGGSSVKYF

D gene: NA
clone size: NA
J gene: TRBJ2-7
V gene: TRBV19
CDR3 DNA: TGTGCCAGTAGTGTCACAGGGTACGAGCAGTACTTC
CDR3 protein: CASSVTGYEQYF

D gene: TRBD1
clone size: NA
J gene: TRBJ1-5
V gene: TRBV6-5
CDR3 DNA: TGTGCCAGCAGTTACGGACAGGGGACTCAGCCCCAGCATTTT
CDR3 protein: CASSYGQGTQPQHF

D gene: TRBD1
clone size: NA
J gene: TRBJ2-1
V gene: TRBV5-6
CDR3 DNA: TGTGCCAGCAACCCCGGGACAGGCTTATACAATGAGCAGTTCTTC
CDR3 protein: CASNPGTGLYNEQFF

D gene: NA
clone size: NA
J gene: TRBJ1-2
V gene: TRBV29-1
CDR3 DNA: NA
CDR3 protein: CSVGGTGTNYGYTFGVGYTF

D gene: TRBD1
clone size: NA
J gene: TRBJ2-1
V gene: TRBV6-5
CDR3 DNA: TGTGCCAGCAGTTACTACAGGGGGCTGAACAATGAGCAGTTCTTC
CDR3 protein: CASSYYRGLNNEQFF

D gene: TRBD1
clone size: NA
J gene: TRBJ2-7
V gene: TRBV16
CDR3 DNA: TGTGCCAGCAGTCAGGACAGGGGGTTTTACGAGCAGTACTTC
CDR3 protein: CASSQDRGFYEQYF

D gene: NA
clone size: NA
J gene: TRBJ2-1
V gene: TRBV28
CDR3 DNA: TGTGCCAGCAGTACGAGGGTACTATCTTACAATGAGCAGTTCTTC
CDR3 protein: CASSTRVLSYNEQFF

D gene: NA
clone size: NA
J gene: TRBJ1-5
V gene: TRBV28
CDR3 DNA: TGTGCCAGCAGCGCGATTAAGCCCCAGCATTTT
CDR3 protein: CASSAIKPQHF

D gene: NA
clone size: NA
J gene: TRBJ2-7
V gene: TRBV5-4
CDR3 DNA: TGTGCCAGCAGCTTGATCGGCGGAGCCTACGAGCAGTACTTC
CDR3 protein: CASSLIGGAYEQYF

D gene: TRBD1
clone size: NA
J gene: TRBJ2-1
V gene: TRBV10-3
CDR3 DNA: TGTGCCATCAGGATAAATGGACAGGGGACGGGGCAGTTCTTC
CDR3 protein: CAIRINGQGTGQFF